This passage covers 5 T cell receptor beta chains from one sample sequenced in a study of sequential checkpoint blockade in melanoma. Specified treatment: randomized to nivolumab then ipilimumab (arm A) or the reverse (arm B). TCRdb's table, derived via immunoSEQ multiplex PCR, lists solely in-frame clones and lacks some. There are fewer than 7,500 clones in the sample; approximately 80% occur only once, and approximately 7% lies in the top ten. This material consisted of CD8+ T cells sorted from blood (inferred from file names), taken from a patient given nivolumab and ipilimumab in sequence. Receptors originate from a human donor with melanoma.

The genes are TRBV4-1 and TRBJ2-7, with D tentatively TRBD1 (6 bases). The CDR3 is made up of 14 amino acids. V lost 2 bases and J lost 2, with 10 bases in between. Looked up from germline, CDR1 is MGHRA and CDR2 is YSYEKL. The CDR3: CASSQKTGTYEQYF. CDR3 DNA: TGCGCCAGCAGCCAAAAGACAGGCACCTACGAGCAGTACTTC.

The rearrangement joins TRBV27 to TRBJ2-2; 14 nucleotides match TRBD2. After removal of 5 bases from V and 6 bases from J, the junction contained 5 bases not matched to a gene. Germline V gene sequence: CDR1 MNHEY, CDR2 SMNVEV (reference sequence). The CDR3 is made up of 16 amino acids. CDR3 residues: CASSIGTSGSSGELFF. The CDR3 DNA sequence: TGTGCCAGCAGTATAGGGACTAGCGGGAGTTCCGGGGAGCTGTTTTTT.

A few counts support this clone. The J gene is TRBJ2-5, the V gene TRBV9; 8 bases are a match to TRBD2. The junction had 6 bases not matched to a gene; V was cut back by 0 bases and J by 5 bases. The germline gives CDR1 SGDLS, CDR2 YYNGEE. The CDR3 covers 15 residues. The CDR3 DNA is TGTGCCAGCAGCGTAGAGTCGGGCGGGGGGGAGACCCAGTACTTC. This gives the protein CASSVESGGGETQYF.

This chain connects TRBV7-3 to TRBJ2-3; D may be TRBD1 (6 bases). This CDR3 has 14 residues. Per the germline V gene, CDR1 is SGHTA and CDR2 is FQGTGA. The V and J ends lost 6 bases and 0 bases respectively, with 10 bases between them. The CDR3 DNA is TGTGCCAGCAGTCTGACAGGTAGCACAGATACGCAGTATTTT. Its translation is CASSLTGSTDTQYF. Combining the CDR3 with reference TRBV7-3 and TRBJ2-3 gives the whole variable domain GAGVSQTPSNKVTEKGKYVELRCDPISGHTALYWYRQSLGQGPEFLIYFQGTGAADDSGLPNDRFFAVRPEGSVSTLKIQRTERGDSAVYLCASSLTGSTDTQYFGPGTRLTVL.

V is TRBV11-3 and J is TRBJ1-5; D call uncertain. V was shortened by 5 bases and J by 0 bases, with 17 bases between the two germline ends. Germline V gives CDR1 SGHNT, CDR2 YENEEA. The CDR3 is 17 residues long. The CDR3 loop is CASSRRLTFPSNQPQHF. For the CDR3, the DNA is TGTGCCAGCAGCCGACGGTTGACTTTTCCTAGCAATCAGCCCCAGCATTTT. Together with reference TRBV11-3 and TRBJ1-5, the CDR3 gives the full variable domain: EAGVVQSPRYKIIEKKQPVAFWCNPISGHNTLYWYLQNLGQGPELLIRYENEEAVDDSQLPKDRFSAERLKGVDSTLKIQPAELGDSAVYLCASSRRLTFPSNQPQHFGDGTRLSIL.